This record looks at one TCR beta chain sequence and its context. At one boundary the junction diverges from the germline segment, which might be a read error. The sample originates from a study of T-cell memory formation after mild COVID-19. TCRdb re-called the 5' RACE reads with MiXCR, one entry per CDR3 protein. The sample has some 330,000 distinct CDR3 sequences, 20% to 25% seen once. CDR1 LGHDT and CDR2 YNNKEL come from the germline V gene (reference sequence). This CDR3 region has 12 residues. This receptor was taken from an adult woman who had mild COVID-19 (a few samples of this study predate the infection). Cell type and time point are not known. The chain links TRBV3-1 to TRBJ1-1; D gene uncertain. The source material was PBMCs or a T cell subset sorted from them (not recorded which). In DNA, the CDR3 is TGTGCCAGCAGCCAAGGACGGACTCATCAGACCTTT. Its protein is CASSQGRTHQTF.